These 17 T cell receptor beta chains originate from one sample sequenced in a study of blood T cells in healthy people across ages. Together with a sample-barcoded 5' primer, a J-beta primer mix was included in a second PCR lasting 7 to 11 cycles. MiXCR, applied by TCRdb to the 5' RACE reads, yields one record per CDR3 protein. The data contain about 720,000 distinct CDR3 sequences, around a fifth of them singletons. Sequencing used blood. These receptors all stem from a man between 70 and 80 years old in good health.

The rearrangement links TRBV5-6 to TRBJ2-5; D gene unclear. V lost 4 bases and J 5 bases, leaving 15 bases between the germline ends. Germline loops: CDR1 SGHDT, CDR2 YYEEEE. CDR3 size: 14 residues. Here the CDR3 DNA reads TGTGCCAGCAGCGGCGACTTTGGGTCGGAGACCCAGTACTTC. It yields the protein CASSGDFGSETQYF.

This clonotype appeared many times. The rearrangement uses TRBV18 and TRBJ2-1, with D possibly TRBD2 on 6 matching bases. Germline V gene sequence: CDR1 KGHSH, CDR2 LQKENI. Trimming shortened V by 1 base and J by 4 bases, and 11 bases separated the two germline ends. CDR3 length: 15 amino acids. The CDR3 DNA is TGTGCCAGCTCACCACGGCGGGAAGAATACAATGAGCAGTTCTTC. This gives the protein CASSPRREEYNEQFF. The full variable domain, in which reference TRBV18 and TRBJ2-1 provide the parts outside the CDR3, is NAGVMQNPRHLVRRRGQEARLRCSPMKGHSHVYWYRQLPEEGLKFMVYLQKENIIDESGMPKERFSAEFPKEGPSILRIQQVVRGDSAAYFCASSPRREEYNEQFFGPGTRLTVL.

The chain couples TRBV12-3 or TRBV12-4 to TRBJ2-5; 13 nucleotides match TRBD2. The end of the DNA fits TRBJ2-1 better, so the J call may be wrong. The CDR3 spans 15 residues. The DNA of the CDR3 is TGTGCCAGCACTCCGGGACTAGCGGGACCTAATGAGCAGTTCTTC. It encodes CASTPGLAGPNEQFF.

This clonotype was counted a few times. This rearrangement joins TRBV27 to TRBJ2-1; D unclear. The V end lost 2 bases, the J end lost 4 bases, and 9 bases lay between the germline ends. From germline, CDR1 is MNHEY and CDR2 SMNVEV (reference sequence). This CDR3 is 14 amino acids long. The CDR3 spells CASSLVLNYNEQFF. Here the CDR3 DNA reads TGTGCCAGCAGTTTAGTACTAAATTACAATGAGCAGTTCTTC.

This chain uses TRBV19 with TRBJ2-3, with D possibly being TRBD1 (6 bases). This CDR3 is built from 13 residues. Trimming stripped 7 bases from V and 2 bases from J, with 10 bases between. Germline CDR1 reads LNHDA; CDR2 reads SQIVND (reference sequence). The chain's CDR3 is CASTTGTTDTQYF. For the CDR3, the DNA is TGTGCCAGTACTACAGGGACCACAGATACGCAGTATTTT.

The chain combines TRBV7-2 with TRBJ2-5; a weak D match, TRBD1 (7 bases). The CDR3 length is 15 residues. Between the trimmed V and J ends, which lost 3 bases and 1 base, there was a span of 12 bases. Looked up from germline, CDR1 is SGHTA and CDR2 is FQGNSA. CDR3 DNA sequence: TGTGCCAGCAGCTTCCAGGGGGGACTCCAAGAGACCCAGTACTTC. This sequence encodes CASSFQGGLQETQYF.

There are a few counts of this clonotype. This chain links TRBV7-9 with TRBJ2-1, with TRBD2 identical over 7 bases. The junction had 6 bases not matched to a gene; V was cut back by 10 bases and J by 0 bases. The germline V gene encodes CDR1 SEHNR and CDR2 FQNEAQ (reference sequence). This CDR3 spans 14 amino acids. DNA for the CDR3: TGTGCCACGAGGGCTAGCGGCTCCTACAATGAGCAGTTCTTC. It is translated as CATRASGSYNEQFF.

This clonotype was counted between two and nine times. V is TRBV5-1 and J is TRBJ2-3; D remains ambiguous. V was cut by 3 bases and J by 0 bases, with 11 bases left in between. The germline V gene encodes CDR1 SGHRS and CDR2 YFSETQ. CDR3 length: 15 amino acids. The CDR3 protein is CASSSRTLSTDTQYF. The CDR3 nucleotides read TGCGCCAGCAGCTCCAGGACGCTGAGCACAGATACGCAGTATTTT.

This clonotype has more than one count but fewer than ten. The chain is built from TRBV5-6 and TRBJ2-3; D not resolved. The CDR3 consists of 12 residues. V was pared by 6 bases and J by 6 bases, with 11 bases between. Looked up from germline, CDR1 is SGHDT and CDR2 is YYEEEE. CDR3 loop: CASTYDLDTQYF. In nucleotides, the CDR3 is TGTGCCAGCACATACGACTTGGATACGCAGTATTTT.

The genes are TRBV5-1 and TRBJ1-3; D not resolved. The CDR3 runs 16 residues. The germline V gene has CDR1 SGHRS and CDR2 YFSETQ. Trimming removed 0 bases from V and 7 bases from J, with 17 bases in between. The CDR3, as DNA: TGCGCCAGCAGCTTGGGGGCCGATCGAAGGTTCAACACCATATATTTT. The encoded protein is CASSLGADRRFNTIYF. Looking up the rest from reference TRBV5-1 and TRBJ1-3 gives the full variable domain: KAGVTQTPRYLIKTRGQQVTLSCSPISGHRSVSWYQQTPGQGLQFLFEYFSETQRNKGNFPGRFSGRQFSNSRSEMNVSTLELGDSALYLCASSLGADRRFNTIYFGEGSWLTVV.

This clonotype was seen more than once but under ten times. V usage is TRBV6-5 and J usage is TRBJ2-3; 7 bases align to TRBD2. CDR3 size: 18 residues. The germline V gene encodes CDR1 MNHEY and CDR2 SVGAGI. Germline trimming cut 2 bases from V and 0 bases from J; bases unmatched to any gene: 11. The CDR3 protein is CASSYIGRGKGSTDTQYF. The CDR3 region has the DNA TGTGCCAGCAGTTACATAGGGCGGGGGAAGGGGAGCACAGATACGCAGTATTTT.

The gene calls are TRBV12-3 or TRBV12-4 and TRBJ1-5, with TRBD1 as a possible D gene (5 bases). Trimming shortened V by 4 bases and J by 6 bases, and 16 bases separated the two germline ends. The CDR3 is 15 residues long. Here the CDR3 reads CASSWAAGISQPQHF. DNA of the CDR3: TGTGCCAGCAGTTGGGCTGCAGGGATCAGTCAGCCCCAGCATTTT.

The chain employs TRBV27 and TRBJ1-4, with a possible D match to TRBD1 (5 bases). Germline V gene sequence: CDR1 MNHEY, CDR2 SMNVEV (reference sequence). V lost 3 bases, J lost 1 base, and 15 bases lay in between. The CDR3 length is 17 residues. The chain's CDR3 is CASSFLDMGRTNEKLFF. The CDR3 DNA is TGTGCCAGCAGTTTCCTCGACATGGGGCGAACTAATGAAAAACTGTTTTTT.

DNA of the CDR3: TGTGCCAGTAGTATTTCTGCGGCCGGCTATGGCTACACCTTC. This codes for CASSISAAGYGYTF. V and J are TRBV19 and TRBJ1-2; unclear D gene. The CDR3 sequence is 14 residues long. Trimming pared 3 bases from V and 4 bases from J, leaving 12 bases between. From germline, CDR1 is LNHDA and CDR2 SQIVND (reference sequence).

In its sample, this clonotype was seen a few times. The chain employs TRBV29-1 and TRBJ2-5, with 9 bases aligning to TRBD1. J was trimmed by 2 bases and V by 4 bases; bases with no gene match: 8. This CDR3 has 15 amino acids. Looked up from germline, CDR1 is SQVTM and CDR2 is ANQGSEA. The CDR3 region is CSVGRTGVVQETQYF. The DNA of the CDR3 is TGCAGCGTTGGTAGGACAGGGGTGGTGCAAGAGACCCAGTACTTC.

The J gene is TRBJ1-1, the V gene TRBV4-3; D is unresolved. There are 13 residues in the CDR3. Germline CDR1 LGHNA, CDR2 YSLEER. V was trimmed by 1 base and J by 2 bases, leaving 5 bases between them. The CDR3 spells CASSQGINTEAFF. In DNA form, the CDR3 reads TGCGCCAGCAGCCAAGGAATTAACACTGAAGCTTTCTTT.

With regard to this clonotype: The junction and the germline gene differ at one end; a read error may be behind it. This chain connects TRBV24-1 to TRBJ2-4; 9 bases fit TRBD1. The germline V gene has CDR1 KGHDR and CDR2 SFDVKD. The CDR3 totals 13 residues. The CDR3 sequence is CAISDRGTNIQYF. CDR3 nucleotides: TGTGCCATCAGTGACAGGGGGACCAACATTCAATACTTC.